Listed below are T cell receptor beta chains from one sample, sequenced in a study of radiation and T cells in renal cell carcinoma. TCRdb keeps only in-frame clones here, not all; method: immunoSEQ multiplex PCR. This sample has some 100,000 clones, with 70% to 85% found just once. Sequenced here: blood, sampled from a patient whose treatment included radiotherapy and nephrectomy. Every receptor here comes from a man aged 55 to 70 with renal cell carcinoma. CDR3s include the opening cysteine and the closing phenylalanine or tryptophan. Fields, in order: V gene, D gene, clone size, J gene, CDR3 length, CDR3 DNA, CDR3 protein. A D gene is named only where the DNA matches it firmly. The size field is filled for only some rows; it gives once, few, many or a size class.

V gene: TRBV18; D gene: TRBD1; clone size: NA; J gene: TRBJ2-2; CDR3 length: 15; CDR3 DNA: TGTGCCAGCTCACCGGACAGGGCGAACACCGGGGAGCTGTTTTTT; CDR3 protein: CASSPDRANTGELFF
V gene: TRBV28; D gene: TRBD2; clone size: NA; J gene: TRBJ2-5; CDR3 length: 15; CDR3 DNA: TGTGCCAGCAGTCCCCCCAGCGGGAGTGGAGAGACCCAGTACTTC; CDR3 protein: CASSPPSGSGETQYF
V gene: TRBV28; D gene: TRBD2; clone size: NA; J gene: TRBJ2-7; CDR3 length: 15; CDR3 DNA: TGTGCCAGCAGCCTAATGGCGGGAGGGACCTACGAGCAGTACTTC; CDR3 protein: CASSLMAGGTYEQYF
V gene: TRBV2; D gene: NA; clone size: few; J gene: TRBJ1-2; CDR3 length: 15; CDR3 DNA: TGTGCCAGCAGTGAACGGGGTGTTGGTGACTATGGCTACACCTTC; CDR3 protein: CASSERGVGDYGYTF
V gene: TRBV6-4; D gene: NA; clone size: NA; J gene: TRBJ2-2; CDR3 length: 15; CDR3 DNA: TGTGCCAGCAGTGAGTTCGGACTAAACACCGGGGAGCTGTTTTTT; CDR3 protein: CASSEFGLNTGELFF
V gene: TRBV7-9; D gene: TRBD2; clone size: NA; J gene: TRBJ2-5; CDR3 length: 14; CDR3 DNA: TGTGCCAGCAGTCTAGCGGGAGGGAGTGAGACCCAGTACTTC; CDR3 protein: CASSLAGGSETQYF
V gene: TRBV28; D gene: NA; clone size: NA; J gene: TRBJ2-3; CDR3 length: 17; CDR3 DNA: TGTGCCAGCCCCCCGCGTCATCCTGAGTTAAGCACAGATACGCAGTATTTT; CDR3 protein: CASPPRHPELSTDTQYF
V gene: TRBV13; D gene: NA; clone size: NA; J gene: TRBJ1-2; CDR3 length: 16; CDR3 DNA: TGTGCCAGCAGCTTAGGCCGGTGGGGACAAAACTATGGCTACACCTTC; CDR3 protein: CASSLGRWGQNYGYTF
V gene: TRBV7-2; D gene: TRBD2; clone size: NA; J gene: TRBJ2-3; CDR3 length: 16; CDR3 DNA: TGTGCCAGCAGCTTAGTCGCTAGCGGGTCCACAGATACGCAGTATTTT; CDR3 protein: CASSLVASGSTDTQYF
V gene: TRBV19; D gene: NA; clone size: NA; J gene: TRBJ2-1; CDR3 length: 16; CDR3 DNA: TGTGCCAGTAGTATGGGTGACACCCTCGGGGTGAATGAGCAGTTCTTC; CDR3 protein: CASSMGDTLGVNEQFF
V gene: TRBV30; D gene: NA; clone size: once; J gene: TRBJ1-2; CDR3 length: 13; CDR3 DNA: TGTGCCTGGAGCAAAACAGAGGTCTATGGCTACACCTTC; CDR3 protein: CAWSKTEVYGYTF
V gene: TRBV29-1; D gene: NA; clone size: NA; J gene: TRBJ1-6; CDR3 length: 12; CDR3 DNA: TGCAGCGTCAAAACAGGGAATTCACCCCTCCACTTT; CDR3 protein: CSVKTGNSPLHF
V gene: TRBV7-6; D gene: TRBD2; clone size: NA; J gene: TRBJ2-5; CDR3 length: 14; CDR3 DNA: TGTGCCAGCAGCCCGTGGGGGGGACTAGCGGCCCAGTACTTC; CDR3 protein: CASSPWGGLAAQYF
V gene: TRBV21-1; D gene: NA; clone size: NA; J gene: TRBJ2-7; CDR3 length: 18; CDR3 DNA: TGTGCCAGCAGGGCAAGGTCGGTAAGTCCCCGCGGCTACTACGAGCAGTACTTC; CDR3 protein: CASRARSVSPRGYYEQYF
V gene: TRBV19; D gene: NA; clone size: NA; J gene: TRBJ2-7; CDR3 length: 13; CDR3 DNA: TGTGCCAGTATGGATTGGGGTGATTACGAGCAGTACTTC; CDR3 protein: CASMDWGDYEQYF
V gene: TRBV12-5; D gene: TRBD1; clone size: NA; J gene: TRBJ1-1; CDR3 length: 15; CDR3 DNA: TGTGCTAGTGGTTTGGCCCGACAGGGTTCCACTGAAGCTTTCTTT; CDR3 protein: CASGLARQGSTEAFF
V gene: TRBV27; D gene: TRBD2; clone size: NA; J gene: TRBJ2-1; CDR3 length: 14; CDR3 DNA: TGTGCCAGCAGTCCCACCAACGGACTAGGTGAGCAGTTCTTC; CDR3 protein: CASSPTNGLGEQFF
V gene: TRBV27; D gene: NA; clone size: NA; J gene: TRBJ2-1; CDR3 length: 13; CDR3 DNA: TGTGCCAGCAGTTTAACAGTTAGGTCTGAGCAGTTCTTC; CDR3 protein: CASSLTVRSEQFF
V gene: TRBV19; D gene: NA; clone size: few; J gene: TRBJ2-7; CDR3 length: 14; CDR3 DNA: TGTGCCAGTAGCTCACCTGAAAGAGCCCGCGAGCAGTACTTC; CDR3 protein: CASSSPERAREQYF
V gene: TRBV18; D gene: TRBD1; clone size: NA; J gene: TRBJ1-1; CDR3 length: 13; CDR3 DNA: TGTGCCAGCTCGCCAAGACAGGGAGATGTGTCTTTCTTT; CDR3 protein: CASSPRQGDVSFF
V gene: TRBV5-1; D gene: NA; clone size: NA; J gene: TRBJ2-1; CDR3 length: 16; CDR3 DNA: TGCGCCAGCAGCTTGGTGGCCTTTAGCTCCTACAATGAGCAGTTCTTC; CDR3 protein: CASSLVAFSSYNEQFF
V gene: TRBV2; D gene: NA; clone size: NA; J gene: TRBJ1-4; CDR3 length: 14; CDR3 DNA: TGTGCCAGCAGCGCAGCGGGCCCGGATGAAAAACTGTTTTTT; CDR3 protein: CASSAAGPDEKLFF
V gene: TRBV7-9; D gene: NA; clone size: NA; J gene: TRBJ2-3; CDR3 length: 13; CDR3 DNA: TGTGCCAGCAGCATGACAAGCACAGATACGCAGTATTTT; CDR3 protein: CASSMTSTDTQYF
V gene: TRBV4-3; D gene: NA; clone size: NA; J gene: TRBJ2-5; CDR3 length: 13; CDR3 DNA: TGCGCCAGCAGCCCGGGACTCCAAGAGACCCAGTACTTC; CDR3 protein: CASSPGLQETQYF
V gene: TRBV19; D gene: NA; clone size: NA; J gene: TRBJ2-7; CDR3 length: 16; CDR3 DNA: TGTGCCAGTAGTATCGACTGGACAACCATCCTCTACGAGCAGTACTTC; CDR3 protein: CASSIDWTTILYEQYF
V gene: TRBV15; D gene: NA; clone size: NA; J gene: TRBJ2-3; CDR3 length: 12; CDR3 DNA: TGTGCCACCAGCGGAGTCACAGATACGCAGTATTTT; CDR3 protein: CATSGVTDTQYF
V gene: TRBV27; D gene: NA; clone size: NA; J gene: TRBJ2-2; CDR3 length: 14; CDR3 DNA: TGTGCCAGCAGTTCGGCGGGAAACACCGGGGAGCTGTTTTTT; CDR3 protein: CASSSAGNTGELFF
V gene: TRBV29-1; D gene: NA; clone size: NA; J gene: TRBJ1-1; CDR3 length: 11; CDR3 DNA: TGCAGCCCACGATGGAACGGTGAAGCTTTCTTT; CDR3 protein: CSPRWNGEAFF
V gene: TRBV28; D gene: NA; clone size: few; J gene: TRBJ1-2; CDR3 length: 15; CDR3 DNA: TGTGCCAGCAGCGGACCAGGACGGCCTAACTATGGCTACACCTTC; CDR3 protein: CASSGPGRPNYGYTF
V gene: TRBV11-2; D gene: NA; clone size: NA; J gene: TRBJ1-1; CDR3 length: 12; CDR3 DNA: TGTGCCAGCAGCTTAGTCTGGACTGAAGCTTTCTTT; CDR3 protein: CASSLVWTEAFF
V gene: TRBV5-1; D gene: NA; clone size: once; J gene: TRBJ1-4; CDR3 length: 16; CDR3 DNA: TGCGCCAGCAGCTTGCTGGGGGCGGTAACTAATGAAAAACTGTTTTTT; CDR3 protein: CASSLLGAVTNEKLFF
V gene: TRBV5-1; D gene: TRBD1; clone size: NA; J gene: TRBJ1-3; CDR3 length: 14; CDR3 DNA: TGCGCCAGCAGCTCGGACAGGTCTGGAAACACCATATATTTT; CDR3 protein: CASSSDRSGNTIYF
V gene: TRBV7-9; D gene: NA; clone size: NA; J gene: TRBJ1-4; CDR3 length: 13; CDR3 DNA: TGTGCCAGCAGCTTAAACAGTAATGAAAAACTGTTTTTT; CDR3 protein: CASSLNSNEKLFF
V gene: TRBV6-6; D gene: NA; clone size: once; J gene: TRBJ1-5; CDR3 length: 16; CDR3 DNA: TGTGCCAGCAGTACCATTACCTCCGGGTCGCGTCAGCCCCAGCATTTT; CDR3 protein: CASSTITSGSRQPQHF
V gene: TRBV13; D gene: NA; clone size: NA; J gene: TRBJ1-5; CDR3 length: 15; CDR3 DNA: TGTGCCAGCAGCTTAGCCGGAACAGGTCGACAGCCCCAGCATTTT; CDR3 protein: CASSLAGTGRQPQHF
V gene: TRBV28; D gene: NA; clone size: NA; J gene: TRBJ2-7; CDR3 length: 18; CDR3 DNA: TGTGCCAGCAGTTCCTACGGGAAAACAGGGTTCTCGGCGTACGAGCAGTACTTC; CDR3 protein: CASSSYGKTGFSAYEQYF
V gene: TRBV2; D gene: TRBD1; clone size: NA; J gene: TRBJ1-1; CDR3 length: 16; CDR3 DNA: TGTGCCAGCAGTAACGCTCCCGGAGGGGGCGGGACTGAAGCTTTCTTT; CDR3 protein: CASSNAPGGGGTEAFF
V gene: TRBV6-4; D gene: NA; clone size: NA; J gene: TRBJ2-3; CDR3 length: 15; CDR3 DNA: TGTGCCAGCAGTGCCTCGCGGAGGCCCACAGATACGCAGTATTTT; CDR3 protein: CASSASRRPTDTQYF
V gene: TRBV5-1; D gene: NA; clone size: NA; J gene: TRBJ2-7; CDR3 length: 14; CDR3 DNA: TGCGCCAGCAGCTTGAGGCCCAGGGGCTACGAGCAGTACTTC; CDR3 protein: CASSLRPRGYEQYF
V gene: TRBV5-1; D gene: TRBD1; clone size: few; J gene: TRBJ1-3; CDR3 length: 14; CDR3 DNA: TGCGCCAGCAGCCGGGGACAGGGCGGAAACACCATATATTTT; CDR3 protein: CASSRGQGGNTIYF
V gene: TRBV15; D gene: NA; clone size: NA; J gene: TRBJ1-4; CDR3 length: 14; CDR3 DNA: TGTGCCACCAGCAGAGGGGGGTCAAGTGAAAAACTGTTTTTT; CDR3 protein: CATSRGGSSEKLFF
V gene: TRBV2; D gene: TRBD1; clone size: NA; J gene: TRBJ2-2; CDR3 length: 13; CDR3 DNA: TGTGCCAGCATAGGGGGCATGACCGGGGAGCTGTTTTTT; CDR3 protein: CASIGGMTGELFF
V gene: TRBV6-5; D gene: TRBD1; clone size: NA; J gene: TRBJ1-1; CDR3 length: 13; CDR3 DNA: TGTGCCAGCAGTGCCGGGACAGGGGCTGAAGCTTTCTTT; CDR3 protein: CASSAGTGAEAFF
V gene: TRBV6-1; D gene: TRBD1; clone size: NA; J gene: TRBJ1-1; CDR3 length: 17; CDR3 DNA: TGTGCCAGCAGTGAAGCTGGGACAGGGGACATCAACACTGAAGCTTTCTTT; CDR3 protein: CASSEAGTGDINTEAFF
V gene: TRBV7-9; D gene: NA; clone size: NA; J gene: TRBJ2-1; CDR3 length: 15; CDR3 DNA: TGTGCCAGCGAGCATAGGACAATCTCCTTTGATGAGCAGTTCTTC; CDR3 protein: CASEHRTISFDEQFF
V gene: TRBV14; D gene: NA; clone size: NA; J gene: TRBJ2-3; CDR3 length: 17; CDR3 DNA: TGTGCCAGCAGCCAAGATTCCTGGTCGGGATCCACAGATACGCAGTATTTT; CDR3 protein: CASSQDSWSGSTDTQYF
V gene: TRBV6-1; D gene: NA; clone size: NA; J gene: TRBJ1-4; CDR3 length: 14; CDR3 DNA: TGTGCCAGCAGAGCCCGAGACTTTTGGGAAAAACTGTTTTTT; CDR3 protein: CASRARDFWEKLFF
V gene: TRBV5-4; D gene: NA; clone size: few; J gene: TRBJ1-1; CDR3 length: 13; CDR3 DNA: TGTGCCAGCAGCCTGGGACGGAACACTGAAGCTTTCTTT; CDR3 protein: CASSLGRNTEAFF
V gene: TRBV10-1; D gene: NA; clone size: NA; J gene: TRBJ2-1; CDR3 length: 14; CDR3 DNA: TGCGCCAGCAGTGAGGCCCCGGGTGTCCATGAGCAGTTCTTC; CDR3 protein: CASSEAPGVHEQFF
V gene: TRBV7-9; D gene: NA; clone size: NA; J gene: TRBJ1-3; CDR3 length: 17; CDR3 DNA: TGTGCCAGCAGCGCTACCCCCGGGACCTCGGGCCGAAACACCATATATTTT; CDR3 protein: CASSATPGTSGRNTIYF
V gene: TRBV28; D gene: NA; clone size: few; J gene: TRBJ1-3; CDR3 length: 15; CDR3 DNA: TGTGCCAGTGGGGGTGCGGCGCTCTCTGGAAACACCATATATTTT; CDR3 protein: CASGGAALSGNTIYF
V gene: TRBV7-2; D gene: TRBD2; clone size: once; J gene: TRBJ2-7; CDR3 length: 15; CDR3 DNA: TGTGCCAGCAGCTTAGGGGGGACTACCTACGGCGAGCAGTACTTC; CDR3 protein: CASSLGGTTYGEQYF
V gene: TRBV19; D gene: NA; clone size: NA; J gene: TRBJ1-5; CDR3 length: 13; CDR3 DNA: TGTGCCAGTAGCGAGACAGGTAATCAGCCCCAGCATTTT; CDR3 protein: CASSETGNQPQHF
V gene: TRBV6-5; D gene: NA; clone size: NA; J gene: TRBJ2-7; CDR3 length: 11; CDR3 DNA: TGTGCCAGCAGCCAGCGGCACGAGCAGTACTTC; CDR3 protein: CASSQRHEQYF
V gene: TRBV7-9; D gene: TRBD1; clone size: NA; J gene: TRBJ1-3; CDR3 length: 15; CDR3 DNA: TGTGCCAGCAGCTTTTACAGGGGACTGGTAGACACCATATATTTT; CDR3 protein: CASSFYRGLVDTIYF
V gene: TRBV28; D gene: NA; clone size: NA; J gene: TRBJ2-7; CDR3 length: 11; CDR3 DNA: TGTGCCAGCCAGACGACCTACGAGCAGTACTTC; CDR3 protein: CASQTTYEQYF
V gene: TRBV7-9; D gene: NA; clone size: NA; J gene: TRBJ2-1; CDR3 length: 13; CDR3 DNA: TGTGCCAGCAGCTTAAATAGCGACGGTGAGCAGTTCTTC; CDR3 protein: CASSLNSDGEQFF
V gene: TRBV4-2; D gene: NA; clone size: NA; J gene: TRBJ2-5; CDR3 length: 16; CDR3 DNA: TGTGCCAGCAGCCAATCGGGGGCCTCCCCCCAAGAGACCCAGTACTTC; CDR3 protein: CASSQSGASPQETQYF